One and the same sample provided the 29 T cell receptor beta chains below, sequenced in a study of cytomegalovirus exposure and HLA in healthy donors. PCR was performed using 60 Vbeta and 13 Jbeta primers. Repertoires were generated with immunoSEQ multiplex PCR, while TCRdb's copy carries only in-frame clones and drops some. Here the sample spans around 110,000 clones, around 10% being singletons. Sequencing was done on a sample of PBMCs. Source of these receptors: a man aged 25-45 years in good health and CMV-seronegative.

The table lists this clone with a few counts. The sample holds other DNA sequences that translate to the same CDR3. V usage is TRBV9 and J usage is TRBJ1-1; D is unresolved. The CDR3 consists of 13 residues. CDR1 SGDLS and CDR2 YYNGEE come from the germline V gene. Trimming pared 2 bases from V and 1 base from J, leaving 6 bases between. CDR3 nucleotide sequence: TGTGCCAGCAGCGTTACGGGGAACACTGAAGCTTTCTTT. It encodes CASSVTGNTEAFF.

V usage is TRBV13 and J usage is TRBJ2-1; D perhaps matches TRBD2 (6 bases). Germline-derived CDR1 and CDR2 are PRHDT and FYEKMQ (reference sequence). Trimming cost V 5 bases and J 8 bases, with 13 bases left between them. The CDR3 runs 13 residues. Here the CDR3 DNA reads TGTGCCAGCAGCCCAGGCGGGAAGCATGAGCAGTTCTTC. Translated: CASSPGGKHEQFF.

The V gene is TRBV10-3, the J gene TRBJ1-6; 7 nucleotides agree with TRBD1. Germline CDR1 reads ENHRY; CDR2 reads SYGVKD. There are 12 residues in the CDR3. V lost 11 bases, J lost 6 bases, and 4 bases stayed unmatched. DNA of the CDR3: TGTGCCTCCAGGGGGAGTAATTCACCCCTCCACTTT. Its translation is CASRGSNSPLHF.

The rearrangement uses TRBV11-3 and TRBJ2-5, with TRBD2 matching over 10 bases. V lost 5 bases, J lost 4 bases, and 7 bases stayed unmatched. The CDR3 loop spans 15 amino acids. Germline CDR1 is SGHNT and CDR2 is YENEEA. The CDR3 nucleotides are TGTGCCAGCAGCACACGAGCGGGAGGGGGAGAGACCCAGTACTTC. Translation: CASSTRAGGGETQYF.

This clone was detected a few times. The chain joins TRBV7-2 to TRBJ1-3; 9 bases map to TRBD1. The junction had 9 bases not matched to a gene; V was cut back by 9 bases and J by 0 bases. This CDR3 region has 16 residues. Germline V gene lookup returns CDR1 SGHTA and CDR2 FQGNSA. The CDR3 coding sequence is TGTGCCAGTACTCGACAGGGGGGTTTCTCTGGAAACACCATATATTTT. This encodes CASTRQGGFSGNTIYF.

This chain links TRBV15 with TRBJ1-2; TRBD1 agrees at 9 bases. Germline-derived CDR1 and CDR2 are LNHNV and YYDKDF (reference sequence). The CDR3 consists of 17 residues. Losses at the gene ends were 4 bases for V and 0 bases for J; bases not matched to a gene: 9. As DNA, the CDR3 is TGTGCCACCAGCAAATCCTCCCGGGACAGGGCTAACTATGGCTACACCTTC. It codes for CATSKSSRDRANYGYTF.

This clone turned up a few times. This sequence joins TRBV6-5 and TRBJ1-1; D ambiguous. The CDR3 length is 14 residues. Germline V CDR1 and CDR2: MNHEY, SVGAGI. Trimming took off 4 bases at V and 0 bases at J, with 9 bases between the two ends. The CDR3 bases are TGTGCCAGCAGTTCGGTTAGAATGAACACTGAAGCTTTCTTT. Encoded protein: CASSSVRMNTEAFF.

This clone appeared a few times. The chain links TRBV6-5 to TRBJ2-1, with 8 bases aligning to TRBD1. Germline CDR1 MNHEY, CDR2 SVGAGI. V dropped 8 bases and J dropped 5; count of bases not matched to a gene: 8. The CDR3 extends over 14 amino acids. CDR3 coding DNA: TGTGCCAGCCAATATGGGACAGGTAACAATGAGCAGTTCTTC. The encoded protein is CASQYGTGNNEQFF.

The sample holds a few counts of this clone. This chain joins TRBV19 and TRBJ1-1; 8 positions agree with TRBD1. CDR1 and CDR2 from the germline V gene are LNHDA and SQIVND (reference sequence). After removal of 7 bases from V and 0 bases from J, the junction contained 10 bases not matched to a gene. This CDR3 spans 16 amino acids. The CDR3 sequence: CASMMDREGMNTEAFF. CDR3 sequence (DNA): TGTGCCAGTATGATGGACAGGGAGGGAATGAACACTGAAGCTTTCTTT.

The chain links TRBV28 to TRBJ1-5; no reliable D call. CDR1 is MDHEN and CDR2 is SYDVKM in the germline V gene. V lost 5 bases, J lost 3 bases, and 14 bases lay in between. There are 15 residues in the CDR3. The CDR3 sequence: CASSMGVIVNQPQHF. The CDR3 coding sequence is TGTGCCAGCAGTATGGGAGTAATTGTCAATCAGCCCCAGCATTTT.

This clone has a handful of counts. This chain links TRBV14 with TRBJ2-2; TRBD1 matches 10 bases. Germline V gives CDR1 SGHDN, CDR2 FVKESK. The CDR3 is made up of 15 amino acids. The J segment lost 4 bases and the V segment lost 4 bases, leaving 3 bases of the junction unmatched. CDR3 in amino acids: CASSRRQGATGELFF. The CDR3 region has the DNA TGTGCCAGCAGCCGCCGACAGGGGGCCACCGGGGAGCTGTTTTTT.

This clone was observed a handful of times. The V gene is TRBV29-1, the J gene TRBJ1-1, with 7 bases that match TRBD1. Germline CDR1 SQVTM, CDR2 ANQGSEA. V was pared by 6 bases and J by 5 bases, with 9 bases of the junction left unmatched. The CDR3 is 13 residues long. CDR3 in amino acids: CSVYRGGVTEAFF. The DNA for the CDR3 is TGCAGCGTATACAGGGGAGGAGTAACTGAAGCTTTCTTT.

J is TRBJ2-2 and V is TRBV11-3; the D gene is possibly TRBD1 (5 bases). Trimming removed 5 bases from V and 3 bases from J, with 10 bases in between. This CDR3 comprises 14 residues. Per the germline V gene, CDR1 is SGHNT and CDR2 is YENEEA. CDR3 in amino acids: CASSAGLYTGELFF. The DNA for the CDR3 is TGTGCCAGCAGCGCAGGGTTGTACACCGGGGAGCTGTTTTTT.

The genes are TRBV12-5 and TRBJ2-5, with 8 positions matching TRBD2. Germline lookup yields CDR1 LGHNT and CDR2 FRNRAP. V shed 1 base and J 4 bases; nucleotides not matched to a gene: 11. This CDR3 comprises 17 residues. The CDR3 sequence is CASGLGRLARGGETQYF. DNA for the CDR3: TGTGCTAGTGGTTTGGGACGACTAGCGAGAGGGGGAGAGACCCAGTACTTC.

The chain joins TRBV7-9 to TRBJ2-5; tentative D call: TRBD1 (6 bases). Germline CDR1 and CDR2: SEHNR and FQNEAQ (reference sequence). The CDR3 has 14 residues. Trimming left V 0 bases short and J 4 bases short, with 9 bases between. The CDR3 nucleotides are TGTGCCAGCAGCTTAGCAGTAGGGGGAGAGACCCAGTACTTC. Its translation: CASSLAVGGETQYF.

The chain uses TRBV4-2 and TRBJ2-1; 7 bases align to TRBD2. V lost 1 base, J lost 4 bases, and 7 bases stayed unmatched. Germline V lookup: CDR1 LGHNA, CDR2 YNFKEQ. CDR3 length: 16 residues. CDR3 in DNA: TGTGCCAGCAGCCAAGGACGCGGGAGCCCTTACAATGAGCAGTTCTTC. Protein: CASSQGRGSPYNEQFF.

This clone was seen more than once but under ten times. The chain joins TRBV6-5 to TRBJ1-5; the D is unclear. The CDR3 totals 13 residues. CDR1 MNHEY and CDR2 SVGAGI come from the germline V gene. V lost 6 bases and J lost 6, with 12 bases in between. CDR3 region: CASRLHLSQPQHF. CDR3 coding DNA: TGTGCCAGCAGGTTGCACCTATCTCAGCCCCAGCATTTT.

This clone came up a few times. The gene calls are TRBV7-2 and TRBJ2-4; 7 bases align to TRBD1. CDR3 length equals 15 residues. V trimming: 5 bases; J trimming: 0 bases; junction bases outside the gene matches: 4. Per germline, CDR1 SGHTA and CDR2 FQGNSA. CDR3 coding DNA: TGTGCCAGCAGCACAGGGGTTCAAGCCAAAAACATTCAGTACTTC. Its translation is CASSTGVQAKNIQYF. Based on the CDR3 plus reference TRBV7-2 and TRBJ2-4, the full variable domain is GAGVSQSPSNKVTEKGKDVELRCDPISGHTALYWYRQSLGQGLEFLIYFQGNSAPDKSGLPSDRFSAERTGGSVSTLTIQRTQQEDSAVYLCASSTGVQAKNIQYFGAGTRLSVL.

This chain uses TRBV6-1 with TRBJ2-2; TRBD2 matches at 7 bases. Germline V lookup: CDR1 MNHNS, CDR2 SASEGT. V dropped 8 bases and J dropped 3; count of bases not matched to a gene: 6. The CDR3 runs 14 residues. The CDR3 loop reads CASGETSHTGELFF. In DNA, the CDR3 is TGTGCCAGCGGGGAGACTAGCCACACCGGGGAGCTGTTTTTT.

This clone was found a few times. The chain uses TRBV30 and TRBJ1-5, with D possibly TRBD1 on 6 matching bases. V was cut by 0 bases and J by 4 bases, with 10 bases left in between. The CDR3 has 14 residues. CDR1 is GTSNPN and CDR2 is SVGIG in the germline V gene (reference sequence). This chain's CDR3 is CAWSVQTGNQPQHF. CDR3 DNA sequence: TGTGCCTGGAGTGTACAAACAGGGAATCAGCCCCAGCATTTT.

The V and J genes are TRBV5-1 and TRBJ2-1; a weak D match, TRBD1 (6 bases). Per the germline V gene, CDR1 is SGHRS and CDR2 is YFSETQ. The CDR3 extends over 16 amino acids. The V end was cut by 0 bases, the J end by 3 bases, with 13 bases between. The CDR3 protein is CASSLAQGYDYNEQFF. The CDR3 DNA reads TGCGCCAGCAGCTTGGCCCAGGGGTATGACTACAATGAGCAGTTCTTC.

This clone was observed a handful of times. V gene TRBV19 combines with J gene TRBJ1-2; D is perhaps TRBD1 (6 bases). This CDR3 spans 13 amino acids. Trimming shortened V by 4 bases and J by 3 bases, and 9 bases separated the two germline ends. The germline gives CDR1 LNHDA, CDR2 SQIVND (reference sequence). CDR3 residues: CASSNGQHYGYTF. The CDR3 nucleotides are TGTGCCAGTAGTAATGGACAGCACTATGGCTACACCTTC.

The rearrangement joins TRBV19 to TRBJ1-3; D is uncertain. CDR1 is LNHDA and CDR2 is SQIVND in the germline V gene (reference sequence). This CDR3 is built from 13 residues. V lost 7 bases and J lost 0, with 7 bases in between. CDR3 protein: CASMTSSGNTIYF. The DNA of the CDR3 is TGTGCCAGTATGACAAGCTCTGGAAACACCATATATTTT.

The CDR3 nucleotides read TGTGCCAGCAGGACTAGCGGGAGCCCACTCTACGAGCAGTACTTC. Translation: CASRTSGSPLYEQYF. The chain combines TRBV27 with TRBJ2-7; 12 bases are shared with TRBD2. The CDR3 extends over 15 amino acids. V was pared by 6 bases and J by 3 bases, with 6 bases of the junction left unmatched. The germline gives CDR1 MNHEY, CDR2 SMNVEV (reference sequence).

The gene calls are TRBV9 and TRBJ2-5; D might be TRBD1 (7 bases). The CDR3 is made up of 17 amino acids. The germline CDR1 and CDR2 sequences are SGDLS and YYNGEE. V dropped 4 bases and J dropped 0 bases, with 19 bases sitting between them. DNA of the CDR3: TGTGCCAGCAGCCCAACTGCGGGACAGACAAACCAAGAGACCCAGTACTTC. Translating it yields CASSPTAGQTNQETQYF.

The sample holds a few counts of this clone. This chain's CDR3 is CASSQGSVLGETQYF. CDR3 sequence (DNA): TGCGCCAGCAGCCAAGGGAGCGTCCTGGGAGAGACCCAGTACTTC. The V call is TRBV4-3, the J call TRBJ2-5, with D unresolved. The germline CDR1 and CDR2 sequences are LGHNA and YSLEER. CDR3 length: 15 amino acids. The V gene lost 1 base and the J gene lost 4 bases, with 13 bases spanning the gap.

The V and J genes are TRBV5-6 and TRBJ2-3; 10 nucleotides match TRBD1. This CDR3 has 14 residues. The germline CDR1 and CDR2 sequences are SGHDT and YYEEEE. V was pared by 6 bases and J by 2 bases, with 3 bases of the junction left unmatched. The CDR3 loop reads CASNDRGLTDTQYF. The CDR3 DNA reads TGTGCCAGCAATGACAGGGGGCTCACAGATACGCAGTATTTT.

The rearrangement links TRBV7-6 to TRBJ2-7, with TRBD2 as a possible D gene (6 bases). The CDR3 has 17 amino acids. The ends were cut back, 5 bases at V and 4 bases at J, with 24 bases in the middle. Germline loops: CDR1 SGHVS, CDR2 FNYEAQ. The CDR3 reads CASSTYSGGTGAYEQYF. Here the CDR3 DNA reads TGTGCCAGCAGCACCTACAGCGGCGGGACGGGAGCTTACGAGCAGTACTTC.

This clone came up a few times. The chain carries TRBV10-1 and TRBJ2-3, with 7 bases identical to TRBD2. The CDR3 runs to 13 residues. The germline CDR1 and CDR2 sequences are WNHNN and SYGVQD (reference sequence). J was trimmed by 8 bases and V by 6 bases; bases with no gene match: 8. This CDR3 is CASSNSGSGTQYF. The CDR3 nucleotides read TGCGCCAGCAGCAATAGCGGGTCTGGTACGCAGTATTTT.